Given below is one TCR beta chain in context. This sample was taken from a study of cytomegalovirus exposure and HLA in healthy donors. The PCR ran on 60 Vbeta and 13 Jbeta primers. Method: immunoSEQ multiplex PCR; TCRdb's copy keeps in-frame clones and lacks some. The table includes some 130,000 clones, 80% detected once. This CDR3 contains 11 residues. J was trimmed by 6 bases and V by 5 bases; bases with no gene match: 4. CDR1 and CDR2 from the germline V gene are DFQATT and SNEGSKA (reference sequence). Sample: PBMCs. This chain uses TRBV20-1 with TRBJ2-7; 7 nucleotides align to TRBD1. The clonotype was recovered from a male donor in good health and CMV-seronegative. The CDR3 is CSARQGIEQYF. CDR3 sequence (DNA): TGCAGTGCTCGACAGGGTATCGAGCAGTACTTC.